The 20 T cell receptor beta chains given below trace back to one sample, sequenced in a study of blood T cells in healthy people across ages. A second about 7 to 11 cycle PCR used barcoded and J-beta primers. TCRdb ran MiXCR on the 5' RACE reads and lists one entry per CDR3 protein. The sample includes hundreds of thousands of distinct CDR3 sequences, roughly 45% of them seen just once. The sample comprised blood. The source of these receptors is a woman aged 55-69 years in good health.

Comments on this clonotype: This may come from a read error, since a much larger clone is one base off. This chain uses TRBV24-1 with TRBJ2-7; D perhaps matches TRBD1 (5 bases). This CDR3 is built from 11 residues. Per germline, CDR1 KGHDR and CDR2 SFDVKD. CDR3 protein: CASSDSTEQYF. The CDR3 DNA sequence: TGTGCCTCCAGTGACAGTACGGAGCAGTACTTC.

With regard to this clonotype: A read error may account for a junction end that differs from germline. The rearrangement links TRBV9 to TRBJ2-1, with 16 bases aligning to TRBD2. The CDR3 has 17 residues. CDR1 and CDR2 from the germline V gene are SGDLS and YYNGEE. The CDR3 coding sequence is TGTGCCGGCAGCGCTCTGGGACTAGCGGGAGGGCCGAATGAGCAGTTCTTC. Translated, it gives CAGSALGLAGGPNEQFF.

This clonotype was observed a handful of times. This chain links TRBV5-1 with TRBJ2-5, with a weak D call TRBD1 (5 bases). CDR1 is SGHRS, CDR2 YFSETQ, per germline. Deletions cut 3 bases from V and 7 bases from J, with 19 bases between. This CDR3 is 15 amino acids long. This CDR3 is CASSWVPGPQGTQYF. The CDR3 DNA follows: TGCGCCAGCAGCTGGGTTCCTGGACCCCAGGGGACCCAGTACTTC. The entire variable domain, with the rest obtained from reference TRBV5-1 and TRBJ2-5, is as follows: KAGVTQTPRYLIKTRGQQVTLSCSPISGHRSVSWYQQTPGQGLQFLFEYFSETQRNKGNFPGRFSGRQFSNSRSEMNVSTLELGDSALYLCASSWVPGPQGTQYFGPGTRLLVL.

This clonotype was picked up a small number of times. The rearrangement joins TRBV2 to TRBJ2-7, with a possible D match to TRBD1 (5 bases). The length of the CDR3 is 14 residues. Per the germline V gene, CDR1 is SNHLY and CDR2 is FYNNEI. The V end lost 6 bases, the J end lost 3 bases, and 15 bases lay between the germline ends. CDR3 DNA: TGTGCCAGCAGAGGGGTAGCCGGAAACTACGAGCAGTACTTC. Its protein is CASRGVAGNYEQYF.

V gene TRBV6-2 or TRBV6-3 combines with J gene TRBJ1-2, with D uncertain. Trimming cost V 3 bases and J 3 bases, with 5 bases left between them. There are 12 residues in the CDR3. Germline V gene lookup returns CDR1 MNHEY and CDR2 SVGEGT. The CDR3: CASSYWDYGYTF. Here the CDR3 DNA reads TGTGCCAGCAGTTATTGGGACTATGGCTACACCTTC.

The chain links TRBV7-9 to TRBJ2-5, with TRBD2 as a possible D gene (7 bases). V gave up 7 bases and J gave up 12 bases, with 18 bases separating them. CDR1 and CDR2 (germline): SEHNR, FQNEAQ (reference sequence). The CDR3 covers 12 residues. CDR3 amino acids: CASTAPGGIKYF. The CDR3, as DNA: TGTGCCAGCACAGCCCCGGGGGGCATTAAGTACTTC.

A few counts support this clonotype. This chain connects TRBV20-1 to TRBJ2-7, with 13 bases aligning to TRBD2. The CDR3 sequence is 20 residues long. Germline V gene data show CDR1 as DFQATT and CDR2 as SNEGSKA (reference sequence). V was pared by 0 bases and J by 3 bases, with 17 bases of the junction left unmatched. CDR3 DNA sequence: TGCAGTGCTAGAGATCCCTTACAGCGGACTAGCGGGAGTTCCCGCTACGAGCAGTACTTC. This translates into CSARDPLQRTSGSSRYEQYF.

The gene calls are TRBV6-6 and TRBJ2-5; no reliable D call. The V end was cut by 2 bases, the J end by 5 bases, with 15 bases between. Germline V gene sequence: CDR1 MNHNY, CDR2 SVGAGI (reference sequence). This CDR3 has 15 amino acids. CDR3: CASSYAGTSGETQYF. The CDR3 DNA is TGTGCCAGCAGTTACGCAGGTACCTCCGGGGAGACCCAGTACTTC.

The genes are TRBV12-3 or TRBV12-4 and TRBJ2-3; either TRBD1 or TRBD2 may supply D (5 bases each). The CDR3 totals 15 residues. V lost 7 bases, J lost 2 bases, and 16 bases lay in between. The DNA of the CDR3 is TGTGCCAGCACCCAACTGGTGGGGACCACAGATACGCAGTATTTT. Protein sequence: CASTQLVGTTDTQYF.

This clonotype has only a few counts. The chain recombines TRBV7-9 with TRBJ2-5; 7 bases are shared with TRBD1. Germline V gives CDR1 SEHNR, CDR2 FQNEAQ (reference sequence). The CDR3 consists of 14 residues. V lost 3 bases, J lost 3 bases, and 4 bases stayed unmatched. The CDR3 nucleotides are TGTGCCAGCAGCTTCTCGACAGGGAAAGAGACCCAGTACTTC. Residues: CASSFSTGKETQYF.

The V call is TRBV6-5, the J call TRBJ1-4; D is undetermined. Trimming removed 6 bases from V and 5 bases from J, with 10 bases in between. CDR1 is MNHEY, CDR2 SVGAGI, per germline. This CDR3 has 13 residues. CDR3 bases: TGTGCCAGCAGGTTTGGTGGAAATGAAAAACTGTTTTTT. Translating gives CASRFGGNEKLFF.

V is TRBV6-1 and J is TRBJ1-2; possibly TRBD1 for D (5 bases). The CDR3 extends over 13 amino acids. V was pared by 2 bases and J by 2 bases, with 6 bases between. Germline V gene data show CDR1 as MNHNS and CDR2 as SASEGT. CDR3 nucleotides: TGTGCCAGCAGTGAACCAGGGAACTATGGCTACACCTTC. Its translation: CASSEPGNYGYTF.

Concerning this clonotype itself: The junction departs from the called germline gene at one end, perhaps through a read error. The J gene is TRBJ2-3, the V gene TRBV7-7; D remains unclear. CDR1 SSHAT and CDR2 FNYEAQ come from the germline V gene (reference sequence). The CDR3 has 13 residues. CDR3 coding DNA: TGTGCTAGCAGCAAAACTTGGACAGATACGCAGTATTTT. It yields the protein CASSKTWTDTQYF.

Note on this clonotype: Because the CDR3 is missing its conserved closing phenylalanine or tryptophan, this is likely a read error. The V gene is TRBV6-5, the J gene TRBJ2-3, with D uncertain. The V end was cut by 4 bases, the J end by 2 bases, with 16 bases between. Germline assignment: CDR1 MNHEY and CDR2 SVGAGI. The CDR3 is 16 residues long. CDR3 region: CASSLRIPGATDTQYS. CDR3 nucleotide sequence: TGTGCCAGCAGTTTACGCATCCCTGGAGCCACAGATACGCAGTATTCT.

V gene TRBV6-5 combines with J gene TRBJ2-7, with D possibly TRBD2 on 6 matching bases. The DNA end is more similar to TRBJ2-4, so the J call may be wrong. Germline values: CDR1 MNHEY, CDR2 SVGAGI. This CDR3 has 15 residues. CDR3 sequence reads: CASALEGRSKNIQYF. The CDR3 DNA follows: TGTGCCAGCGCTCTGGAGGGCCGGAGCAAAAACATTCAGTACTTC.

The chain couples TRBV30 to TRBJ2-3; tentatively, D is TRBD1 or TRBD2 (5 bases each). Trimming shortened V by 8 bases and J by 2 bases, and 11 bases separated the two germline ends. Looked up from germline, CDR1 is GTSNPN and CDR2 is SVGIG (reference sequence). CDR3 length: 12 residues. The CDR3 is CAGGPNTDTQYF. In DNA form, the CDR3 reads TGTGCCGGGGGACCGAACACAGATACGCAGTATTTT.

The J gene is TRBJ2-7, the V gene TRBV7-9; 9 nucleotides line up with TRBD1. Germline CDR1 reads SEHNR; CDR2 reads FQNEAQ (reference sequence). CDR3 length: 16 amino acids. V lost 0 bases and J lost 2; bases outside the gene matches: 5. The CDR3 coding sequence is TGTGCCAGCAGCTTAGCAAGTGGGACAGGGACCTACGAGCAGTACTTC. Amino acids: CASSLASGTGTYEQYF.

The rearrangement joins TRBV7-9 to TRBJ2-1; the D is unclear. Germline CDR1 reads SEHNR; CDR2 reads FQNEAQ (reference sequence). Trimming shortened V by 5 bases and J by 8 bases, and 22 bases separated the two germline ends. The CDR3 contains 16 residues. In DNA, the CDR3 is TGTGCCAGCAGCCGAGCCGGAACTTCCTCAGTCGATGAGCAGTTCTTC. It is translated as CASSRAGTSSVDEQFF.

This chain joins TRBV7-3 and TRBJ2-1; 9 bases match TRBD2. CDR1 and CDR2 (germline): SGHTA, FQGTGA. With 1 base clipped from V and 3 bases from J, the junction kept 1 base outside the gene matches. CDR3 length equals 15 residues. The CDR3 DNA follows: TGTGCCAGCAGCTTAATGCGGGGGGGCTACAATGAGCAGTTCTTC. Its protein is CASSLMRGGYNEQFF.

The table lists this clonotype with many counts. The chain has TRBV3-1 and TRBJ2-1; D unresolved. V lost 0 bases and J lost 7, with 7 bases in between. The CDR3 consists of 13 residues. Germline CDR1 reads LGHDT; CDR2 reads YNNKEL (reference sequence). The CDR3 DNA is TGTGCCAGCAGCCAAGATAGGGCAAATGAGCAGTTCTTC. Its translation: CASSQDRANEQFF.